This entry features one TCR beta chain sequence. It has no known antigen specificity. Base qualities are not recorded, but no much larger clone differs from it by a single base. CDR1 and CDR2 were assigned from the germline V gene as SNHLY and FYNNEI. The germline V end is reduced by 7 bases and the J end by 5 bases; junction bases left unmatched: 10. Reading from cysteine to phenylalanine, the CDR3 counts 15 amino acids. Solely the CDR3 DNA is kept, with 45 bases framed from the first base. This specimen comes from a study of blood T cells in healthy people across ages (dated by TCRdb to 2015 to 2017). Turning to the overall study: In model experiments, template switching captured about one uniquely barcoded TCR beta cDNA molecule for every two T cells. Age-related changes in TCR beta repertoire diversity were measured in the study by deep sequencing normalized with unique cDNA molecular identifiers. Four age groups were formed from the donors: young (average 16 years), middle-aged (around 39), aged (about 62) and long-lived (82). To avoid experimental bias, donors of different ages were spread randomly across the sequencing lanes. For two donors (one aged 18 to 30 and one aged 80 or older), the study analyzed two additional independent replicas of 1 million unique cDNA reads from the same blood draw. The paper as a whole reports these results and caveats: The long-lived group showed more naive CD4+ T cells, fewer expanded clones and increased TCR diversity than the aged group, suggesting age selection. Because the CMV infection status of the donors was unknown, age-related changes in expanded clonotypes may potentially have been confounded. Conclusive comparison of naive and antigen-experienced compartments was prevented by the profiling of bulk unsorted PBMCs. As age increased, observed TCR beta diversity per million T cells dropped in a roughly linear way, and a significant reduction was already evident by age about 36. Total diversity estimates from one million sequenced T cells were considered lower bounds and underestimates. A strong correlation was found between observed TCR beta diversity and the percentage of naive T cells measured by flow cytometry.

The roughly 39 donors, aged 6 to 90 years, were systemically healthy Caucasian individuals from Russia. About 9.6 milliliters of peripheral blood were collected from each donor into EDTA-treated Vacutainer tubes. Ficoll-Paque density-gradient centrifugation was used to isolate PBMCs, with at least 7 million obtained per sample. Trizol reagent was used to extract total RNA from the PBMCs, yielding at least 5.5 micrograms per sample. Naive CD45RAhigh/CD27high T cell percentages were measured by flow cytometry on a PBMC aliquot from every donor. Libraries were made using 5' RACE. TCRdb lists the instrument as Illumina HiSeq 2500. A second 7 to 11 cycle PCR used a sample-barcoded 5' primer and a J-beta primer mix. A unique molecular identifier was introduced onto each TCR beta cDNA molecule by a template-switch 5' adaptor carrying 12 random nucleotides. Each sample yielded at least 2.5 million CDR3-containing paired-end reads. First-strand cDNA was synthesized from all RNA with the Mint cDNA synthesis kit, primed by a TRBC-specific oligonucleotide. All cDNA was treated with uracil-DNA glycosylase and then went through a first 18-cycle PCR with the universal primers M1SS and BC2_uni_R. As for the original processing: For normalization, 1 million high-quality reads were randomly selected from each sample, with every read carrying a distinct molecular identifier. Reads with shared molecular identifiers were discarded instead of being binned into consensus sequences. CDR3 identification, clonotype clustering and error correction used MiTCR with a Q25 quality threshold and the strictest error-elimination algorithm. A nonparametric unseen species model with Euler transformation was used to estimate a lower bound on total TCR beta diversity. Clones were called with MiXCR by TCRdb after fastp trimmed the public reads at Q25, and only in-frame beta chains were retained. Every distinct CDR3 protein forms one entry, paired with its most common genes and DNA. The V and J calls were determined by TCRdb, not by the authors. In this sample the table shows 1.5 million to 2 million distinct CDR3 sequences, 28% of which occur a single time. The top ten constitute approximately 7.7% of the sample.

The sample taken for sequencing was blood. The chain is encoded by TRBV2 joined to TRBJ2-5; TRBD2 fits 10 bases in the junction. The clonotype comes from a woman aged 25 to 39 in good health. Read as DNA, the sequence is TGTGCCAGCATTCTAAACAGCGGGAGGGCGGAGACCCAGTACTTC. Its translation reads: CASILNSGRAETQYF.